The next 2 T cell receptor beta chains were all read from a single sample in a study of blood T cells in healthy people across ages. Through a sample-barcoded 5' primer and a J-beta primer mix, a second PCR was run for roughly 6 to 12 cycles. TCRdb independently ran MiXCR on the 5' RACE reads; one entry per CDR3 protein. The table shows approximately 810,000 distinct CDR3 sequences, with 25% to 30% occurring only once. Material for sequencing was blood. These receptors all stem from a woman of 80 years or more in good health.

In its sample, this clonotype was seen many times. This chain connects TRBV2 to TRBJ2-1; 7 bases match TRBD2. This CDR3 region has 14 residues. With V trimmed by 4 bases and J by 6 bases, 6 bases remained unmatched. Germline V gene sequence: CDR1 SNHLY, CDR2 FYNNEI. As DNA, the CDR3 is TGTGCCAGCAGTGCCTGGACTAGTAGCAATGAGCAGTTCTTC. This codes for CASSAWTSSNEQFF.

This clonotype was detected only a few times. V usage is TRBV20-1 and J usage is TRBJ2-5; 8 nucleotides align to TRBD2. Trimming removed 5 bases from V and 5 bases from J; junction bases left unmatched: 10. CDR3 length: 14 amino acids. Germline loops: CDR1 DFQATT, CDR2 SNEGSKA (reference sequence). The CDR3 loop reads CSASEAGGWETQYF. The CDR3 nucleotides are TGCAGTGCTTCTGAGGCGGGGGGATGGGAGACCCAGTACTTC.